This entry lists 15 T cell receptor beta chains sequenced from one sample in a study of blood T cell repertoires in COVID-19. Only in-frame clones appear in the TCRdb table, and some are missing; sequencing was by immunoSEQ multiplex PCR. The sample has about 150,000 clones, roughly 80% seen once. The sample was PBMCs or T cells enriched from blood (not recorded which). The receptors were gathered from a woman aged 40 to 50 who had recovered from COVID-19.

The genes are TRBV30 and TRBJ2-2, with no clear D. The CDR3 length is 13 residues. In germline, CDR1 is GTSNPN, CDR2 SVGIG (reference sequence). Trimming cost V 1 base and J 2 bases, with 5 bases left between them. CDR3 protein: CAWSGRNTGELFF. In nucleotides, the CDR3 is TGTGCCTGGAGTGGTAGAAACACCGGGGAGCTGTTTTTT.

The V and J genes are TRBV27 and TRBJ2-7; 7 positions agree with TRBD1. The trim removed 4 bases at V and 3 bases at J, leaving 9 bases unmatched. Germline V gives CDR1 MNHEY, CDR2 SMNVEV (reference sequence). The CDR3 spans 15 residues. The CDR3, as DNA: TGTGCCAGCAGTTCCGCCGGGACAGTTATCTACGAGCAGTACTTC. Encoded protein: CASSSAGTVIYEQYF.

V usage is TRBV6-1 and J usage is TRBJ1-5; D gene unclear. This CDR3 is built from 13 residues. CDR1 MNHNS and CDR2 SASEGT come from the germline V gene. Trimming removed 0 bases at V and 5 bases at J, with 5 bases between. The chain's CDR3 is CASSEAGDQPQHF. CDR3 nucleotides: TGTGCCAGCAGTGAAGCCGGAGATCAGCCCCAGCATTTT.

The chain has TRBV30 and TRBJ1-3, with D possibly being TRBD1 (5 bases). The CDR3 runs to 16 residues. Trimming took 2 bases from V and 0 from J, leaving 14 bases between them. Per the germline V gene, CDR1 is GTSNPN and CDR2 is SVGIG (reference sequence). The CDR3: CAWSTLGPLSGNTIYF. The CDR3 coding sequence is TGTGCCTGGAGTACACTGGGGCCTCTCTCTGGAAACACCATATATTTT.

This rearrangement joins TRBV7-8 to TRBJ2-1; TRBD2 aligns across 14 bases. Germline lookup yields CDR1 SGHVS and CDR2 FQNEAQ. This CDR3 is 19 amino acids long. V dropped 3 bases and J dropped 6; count of bases not matched to a gene: 13. The CDR3 DNA is TGTGCCAGCAGCTTGGGACTAGCGGGAGTCTGGGGGGGTTCCAATGAGCAGTTCTTC. Translation: CASSLGLAGVWGGSNEQFF.

The chain is built from TRBV15 and TRBJ2-3; 9 positions match TRBD2. The germline CDR1 and CDR2 sequences are LNHNV and YYDKDF (reference sequence). The CDR3 has 15 residues. Trimming took 4 bases from V and 2 from J; bases not matched to a gene: 4. CDR3 amino acids: CATSTSGDYTDTQYF. The CDR3 DNA is TGTGCCACCAGCACTAGCGGGGATTACACAGATACGCAGTATTTT.

The gene calls are TRBV5-5 and TRBJ2-7, with 12 bases fitting TRBD1. V was clipped by 4 bases and J by 4 bases; unmatched bases: 3. CDR1 and CDR2 from the germline V gene are SGHKS and YYEKEE (reference sequence). The CDR3 runs to 14 residues. In nucleotides, the CDR3 is TGTGCCAGCAGCCCGGGACAGGGGGCGTACGAGCAGTACTTC. Protein sequence: CASSPGQGAYEQYF.

The chain uses TRBV18 and TRBJ1-4; D not resolved. Germline lookup yields CDR1 KGHSH and CDR2 LQKENI. This CDR3 has 15 amino acids. The ends were cut back, 2 bases at V and 0 bases at J, with 7 bases in the middle. The chain's CDR3 is CASSPGGATNEKLFF. CDR3 coding DNA: TGTGCCAGCTCACCAGGCGGGGCAACTAATGAAAAACTGTTTTTT. The full variable domain, its missing parts supplied by reference TRBV18 and TRBJ1-4, is NAGVMQNPRHLVRRRGQEARLRCSPMKGHSHVYWYRQLPEEGLKFMVYLQKENIIDESGMPKERFSAEFPKEGPSILRIQQVVRGDSAAYFCASSPGGATNEKLFFGSGTQLSVL.

The chain employs TRBV4-1 and TRBJ1-4; weak D call: TRBD1 (6 bases). This CDR3 contains 16 residues. Germline V gene lookup returns CDR1 MGHRA and CDR2 YSYEKL. Between the trimmed V and J ends, which lost 3 bases and 4 bases, there was a span of 15 bases. The CDR3 reads CASSQPPGQVNEKLFF. Written as DNA, the CDR3 is TGCGCCAGCAGCCAGCCTCCGGGACAAGTTAATGAAAAACTGTTTTTT.

This chain links TRBV12-3 or TRBV12-4 with TRBJ2-1, with unresolved D. The CDR3 has 13 residues. V was pared by 1 base and J by 4 bases, with 5 bases between. The CDR3: CASSLGLYNEQFF. In DNA, the CDR3 is TGTGCCAGCAGTTTAGGACTTTACAATGAGCAGTTCTTC.

This clone has only a few counts. V is TRBV12-3 or TRBV12-4 and J is TRBJ1-5; D is possibly TRBD1 (6 bases). The V end was cut by 10 bases, the J end by 7 bases, with 17 bases between. The CDR3 is made up of 13 amino acids. The CDR3 DNA reads as TGTGCCACCTCGGGGGGGGGCGGGCAGCCCCAGCATTTT. As protein: CATSGGGGQPQHF.

The chain combines TRBV12-5 with TRBJ2-5, with 15 bases lining up with TRBD2. This CDR3 is built from 20 residues. J gave up 0 bases and V 2 bases, and 10 bases lay outside the gene matches. Germline V gene sequence: CDR1 LGHNT, CDR2 FRNRAP. The CDR3 region is CASGLSKGGTSGRYQETQYF. The DNA of the CDR3 is TGTGCTAGTGGTTTGTCAAAGGGCGGGACTAGCGGGAGGTACCAAGAGACCCAGTACTTC. Looking up the rest from reference TRBV12-5 and TRBJ2-5 gives the full variable domain: DARVTQTPRHKVTEMGQEVTMRCQPILGHNTVFWYRQTMMQGLELLAYFRNRAPLDDSGMPKDRFSAEMPDATLATLKIQPSEPRDSAVYFCASGLSKGGTSGRYQETQYFGPGTRLLVL.

The chain recombines TRBV9 with TRBJ2-7; weak D call: TRBD2 (6 bases). V shed 0 bases and J shed 1 base, with 8 bases lying between them. The CDR3 loop spans 14 amino acids. Germline lookup yields CDR1 SGDLS and CDR2 YYNGEE. The CDR3 loop is CASSVGDLSYEQYF. CDR3 nucleotides: TGTGCCAGCAGCGTAGGGGACTTGTCCTACGAGCAGTACTTC.

CDR3 in DNA: TGTGCCAGCAGCGTAGACAGGGGGATTTATGGCTACACCTTC. It specifies CASSVDRGIYGYTF. V is TRBV9 and J is TRBJ1-2, with 8 bases matching TRBD1. The V gene end was trimmed by 0 bases and the J gene end by 5 bases; junction bases not matched to a gene: 3. CDR1 and CDR2 (germline): SGDLS, YYNGEE. This CDR3 comprises 14 residues.

The J gene is TRBJ2-3, the V gene TRBV7-7; D may be TRBD2 (5 bases). Germline CDR1 reads SSHAT; CDR2 reads FNYEAQ (reference sequence). CDR3 size: 14 residues. V lost 1 base and J lost 6, with 11 bases in between. The DNA of the CDR3 is TGTGCCAGCAGCTTAGGTGGGAGAATGGATACGCAGTATTTT. Amino acids: CASSLGGRMDTQYF.